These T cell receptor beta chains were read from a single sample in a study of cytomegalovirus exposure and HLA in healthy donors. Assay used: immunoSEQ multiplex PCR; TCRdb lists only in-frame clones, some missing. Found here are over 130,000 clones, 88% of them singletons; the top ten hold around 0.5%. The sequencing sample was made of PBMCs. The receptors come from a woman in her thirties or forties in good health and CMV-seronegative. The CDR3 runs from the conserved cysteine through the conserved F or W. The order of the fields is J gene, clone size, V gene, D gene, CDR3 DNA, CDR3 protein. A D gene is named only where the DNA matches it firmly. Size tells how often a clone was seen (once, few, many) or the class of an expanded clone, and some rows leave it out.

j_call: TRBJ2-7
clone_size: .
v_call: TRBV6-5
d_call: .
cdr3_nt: TGTGCCAGCAGTCCATTCGGGACCTACGAGCAGTACTTC
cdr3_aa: CASSPFGTYEQYF

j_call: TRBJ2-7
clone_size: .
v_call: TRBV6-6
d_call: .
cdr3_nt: TGTGCCAGCAGTTACCGGGGGCTAGCGGACTACGAGCAGTACTTC
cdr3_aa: CASSYRGLADYEQYF

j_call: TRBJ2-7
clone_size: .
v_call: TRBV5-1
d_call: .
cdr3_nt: TGCGCCAGCAGCTCCCTGGCGCAGGCCGCCTACGAGCAGTACTTC
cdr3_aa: CASSSLAQAAYEQYF

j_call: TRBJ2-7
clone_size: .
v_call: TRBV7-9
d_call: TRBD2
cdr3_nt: TGTGCCAGCAGCTTAGAGGGAGCGGGAGGGCCAGACGAGCAATACTTC
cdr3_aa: CASSLEGAGGPDEQYF

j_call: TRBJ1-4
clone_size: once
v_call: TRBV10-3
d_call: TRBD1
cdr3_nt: TGTGCCATCTGGGACAGGGGGACGGAAAAACTGTTTTTT
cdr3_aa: CAIWDRGTEKLFF

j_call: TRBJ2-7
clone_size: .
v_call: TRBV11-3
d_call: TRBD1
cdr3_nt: TGTGCCAGCAGCTTATGGGGACAGCACTCCTACGAGCAGTACTTC
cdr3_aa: CASSLWGQHSYEQYF

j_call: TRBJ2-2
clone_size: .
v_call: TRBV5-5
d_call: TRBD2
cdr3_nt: TGTGCCAGCAGTCGGGGACTAGCGGGCCCGAACACCGGGGAGCTGTTTTTT
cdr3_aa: CASSRGLAGPNTGELFF

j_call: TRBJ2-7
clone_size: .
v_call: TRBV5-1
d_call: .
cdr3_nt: TGCGCCAGCAGCCTAGGTGACTACTCCTACGAGCAGTACTTC
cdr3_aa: CASSLGDYSYEQYF

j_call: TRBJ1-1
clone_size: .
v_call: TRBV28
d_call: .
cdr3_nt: TGTGCCAGCTCTCCGGGCGGGATTTGGCAAGCTTTCTTT
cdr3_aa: CASSPGGIWQAFF

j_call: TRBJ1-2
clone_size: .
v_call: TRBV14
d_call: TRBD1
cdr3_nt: TGTGCCAGCAGCATTTCCGGGACAGGGGGAGATGGCTACACCTTC
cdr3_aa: CASSISGTGGDGYTF

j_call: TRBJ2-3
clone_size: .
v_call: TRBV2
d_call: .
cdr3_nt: TGTGCCAGCAGTCTCTCCCATACGCAGTATTTT
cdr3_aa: CASSLSHTQYF

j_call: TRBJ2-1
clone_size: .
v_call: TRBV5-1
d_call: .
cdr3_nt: TGCGCCAGCAGCTTGGGCGGGGGCGACAATGAGCAGTTCTTC
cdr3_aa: CASSLGGGDNEQFF

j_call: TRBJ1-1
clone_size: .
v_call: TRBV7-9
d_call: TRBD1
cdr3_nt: TGTGCCAGCAGCGACCCACCCGACAGGGTGAAGAACACTGAAGCTTTCTTT
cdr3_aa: CASSDPPDRVKNTEAFF

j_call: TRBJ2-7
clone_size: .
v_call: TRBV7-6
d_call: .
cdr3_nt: TGTGCCAGCAGCCCCCGGGACAAGGAGCAGTACTTC
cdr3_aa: CASSPRDKEQYF

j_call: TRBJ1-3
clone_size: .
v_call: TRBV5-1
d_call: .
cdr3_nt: TGCGCCAGCAGCTTGGGACAGGTGGCAAACACCATATATTTT
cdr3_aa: CASSLGQVANTIYF

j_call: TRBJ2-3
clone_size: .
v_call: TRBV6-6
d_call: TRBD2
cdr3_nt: TGTGCCTCCCGGGAGGGCCCGTCAGATACGCAGTATTTT
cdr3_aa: CASREGPSDTQYF

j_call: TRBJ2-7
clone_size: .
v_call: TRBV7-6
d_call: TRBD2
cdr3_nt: TGTGCCAGCAGCTTACCACGGACTAGCGGGAGGGGCCTATACGAGCAGTACTTC
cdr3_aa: CASSLPRTSGRGLYEQYF

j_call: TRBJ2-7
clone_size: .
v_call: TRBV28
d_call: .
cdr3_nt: TGTGCCAGCATGAGAGGGTCCTACGAGCAGTACTTC
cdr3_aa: CASMRGSYEQYF

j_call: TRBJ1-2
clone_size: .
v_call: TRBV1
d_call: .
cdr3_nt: TGCACCAGCAGCCAAGACAGGGGGCATGGCTACACCTTC
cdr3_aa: CTSSQDRGHGYTF

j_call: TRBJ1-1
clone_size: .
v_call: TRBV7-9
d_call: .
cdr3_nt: TGTGCCAGCAGCCCCGCCGGACTTGCTGAAGCTTTCTTT
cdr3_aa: CASSPAGLAEAFF

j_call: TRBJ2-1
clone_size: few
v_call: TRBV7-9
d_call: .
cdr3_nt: TGTGCCAGCAGCTTTCCCCCCCCTGGGAGCGGAGAGCACAATGAGCAGTTCTTC
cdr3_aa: CASSFPPPGSGEHNEQFF

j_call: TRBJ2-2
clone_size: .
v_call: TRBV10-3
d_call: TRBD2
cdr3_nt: TGTGCCATCAGTGTCGGACTAGCGGGAGCCTTCGGGGAGCTGTTTTTT
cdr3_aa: CAISVGLAGAFGELFF

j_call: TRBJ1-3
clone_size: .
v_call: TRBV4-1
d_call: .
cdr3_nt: TGCGCCAGCAGAGGCCCTCCCGCGGACACCATATATTTT
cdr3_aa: CASRGPPADTIYF

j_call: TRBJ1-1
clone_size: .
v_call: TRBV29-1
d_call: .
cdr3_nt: TGCAGCGTTGCCGGACAAGAGAACACTGAAGCTTTCTTT
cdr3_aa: CSVAGQENTEAFF

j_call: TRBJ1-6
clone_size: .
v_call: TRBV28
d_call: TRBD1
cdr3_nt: TGTGCCAGCGGGACAGGAGGATCCTATAATTCACCCCTCCACTTT
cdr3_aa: CASGTGGSYNSPLHF

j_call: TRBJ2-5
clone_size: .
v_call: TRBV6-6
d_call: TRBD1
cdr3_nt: TGTGCCACTACGACAGGGCCTCCCCACCAAGAGACCCAGTACTTC
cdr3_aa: CATTTGPPHQETQYF

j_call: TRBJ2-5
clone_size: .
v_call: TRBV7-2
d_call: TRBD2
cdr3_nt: TGTGCCAGCAGCTTAACCCTGACTAGCGGGAGGGAAGAGACCCAGTACTTC
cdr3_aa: CASSLTLTSGREETQYF

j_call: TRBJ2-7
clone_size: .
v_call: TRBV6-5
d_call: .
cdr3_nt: TGTGCCAGCAGTTACTGGGGGCAGGGGCGGAGGGAGCAGTACTTC
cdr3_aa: CASSYWGQGRREQYF

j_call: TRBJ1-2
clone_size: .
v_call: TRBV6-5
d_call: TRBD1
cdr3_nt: TGTGCCAGCTCCCGAACCCACAGGGGGCTTCACACCTTC
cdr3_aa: CASSRTHRGLHTF

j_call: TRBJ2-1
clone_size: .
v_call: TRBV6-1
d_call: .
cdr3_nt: TGTGCCAGCAGCGCCCCCCTAGCGACGTTCTTC
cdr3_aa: CASSAPLATFF

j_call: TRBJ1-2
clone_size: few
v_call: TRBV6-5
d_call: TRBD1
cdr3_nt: TGTGCCAGCAGTGTGGGACAGGGGTTCCGTTATGGCTACACCTTC
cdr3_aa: CASSVGQGFRYGYTF

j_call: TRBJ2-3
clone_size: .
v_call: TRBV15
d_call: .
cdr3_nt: TGTGCCACCAGCAGAGATCAAGGGGCTAGCACAGATACGCAGTATTTT
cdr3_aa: CATSRDQGASTDTQYF

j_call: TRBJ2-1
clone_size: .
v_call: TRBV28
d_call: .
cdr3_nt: TGTGCCAGCCGGGTTAGAGGGACCTACAATGAGCAGTTCTTC
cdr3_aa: CASRVRGTYNEQFF

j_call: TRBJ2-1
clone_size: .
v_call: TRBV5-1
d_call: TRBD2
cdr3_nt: TGCGCCTCCATTCGGACTAGCGGGTCCTACAATGAGCAGTTCTTC
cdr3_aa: CASIRTSGSYNEQFF

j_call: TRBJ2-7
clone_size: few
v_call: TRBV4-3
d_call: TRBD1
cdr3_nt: TGCGCCAGCAGCCCCGCCGGGACAGGGGCCTACGAGCAGTACTTC
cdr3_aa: CASSPAGTGAYEQYF

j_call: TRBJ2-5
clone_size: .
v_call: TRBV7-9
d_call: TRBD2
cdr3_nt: TGTGCCAGCAGCATGACGGGAGGAATCCAAGAGACCCAGTACTTC
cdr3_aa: CASSMTGGIQETQYF

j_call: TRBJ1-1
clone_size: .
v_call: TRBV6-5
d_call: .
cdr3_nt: TGTGCCAGCAGCCGAAACACAAGGAACACTGAAGCTTTCTTT
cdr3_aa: CASSRNTRNTEAFF

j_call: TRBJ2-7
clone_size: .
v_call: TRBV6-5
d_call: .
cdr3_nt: TGTGCCAGCAAAAACAGGGTGGACGAGCAGTACTTC
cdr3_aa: CASKNRVDEQYF

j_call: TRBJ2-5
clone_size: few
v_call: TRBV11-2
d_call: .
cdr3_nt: TGTGCCAGCAGCTTAGAGCAGCGGACCCAGTACTTC
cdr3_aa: CASSLEQRTQYF

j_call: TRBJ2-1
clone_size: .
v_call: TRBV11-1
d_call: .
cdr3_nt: TGTGCCAGCAGCTTAGGGCAGCGTCGAGGGGAGCAGTTCTTC
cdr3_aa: CASSLGQRRGEQFF

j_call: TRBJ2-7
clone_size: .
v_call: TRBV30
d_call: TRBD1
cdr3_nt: TGTGCCTGGAGTCCACAGGGGGCGTTTTTCCACGAGCAGTACTTC
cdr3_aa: CAWSPQGAFFHEQYF

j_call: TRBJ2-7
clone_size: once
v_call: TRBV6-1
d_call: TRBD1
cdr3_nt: TGTGCCAGCGGCAGACAGGGCCTGCCCTACGAGCAGTACTTC
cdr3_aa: CASGRQGLPYEQYF

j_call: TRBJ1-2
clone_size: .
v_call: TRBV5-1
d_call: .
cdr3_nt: TGCGCCAGCAGCTTGGCCCCTAACGGCTATGGCTACACCTTC
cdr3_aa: CASSLAPNGYGYTF

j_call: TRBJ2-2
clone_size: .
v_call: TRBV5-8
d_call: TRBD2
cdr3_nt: TGTGCCAGACCAGCGGGAGGGATATACACCGGGGAGCTGTTTTTT
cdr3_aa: CARPAGGIYTGELFF

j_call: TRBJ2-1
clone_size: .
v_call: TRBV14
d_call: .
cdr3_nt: TGTGCCAGCAGCCAATCGGACCTGATCGGGAGTGAGCAGTTCTTC
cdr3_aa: CASSQSDLIGSEQFF

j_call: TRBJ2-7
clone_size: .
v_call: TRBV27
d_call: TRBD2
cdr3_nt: TGTGCCAGCAGACTGACCGGGACTATCGCCTACGAGCAGTACTTC
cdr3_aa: CASRLTGTIAYEQYF

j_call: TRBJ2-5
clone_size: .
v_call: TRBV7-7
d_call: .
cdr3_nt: TGTGCTAGCAGCGCAGGGATGAGGTCCCAAGAGACCCAGTACTTC
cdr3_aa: CASSAGMRSQETQYF

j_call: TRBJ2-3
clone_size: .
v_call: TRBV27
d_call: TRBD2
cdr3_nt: TGTGCCAGCAGTTTTAGGACTAGCGGGGGTGATACGCAGTATTTT
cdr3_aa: CASSFRTSGGDTQYF